The rows below give T cell receptor beta chains drawn from one sample of a study of blood T cell repertoires in COVID-19. Sequenced by immunoSEQ multiplex PCR; TCRdb stores in-frame clones only, minus some. The sample lists about 260,000 clones, roughly 86% occurring once. Material: peripheral blood. The source of these receptors is a human donor in a cohort sampled during active COVID-19. The CDR3 runs from the conserved cysteine through the conserved F or W. The D gene is left open where the match is weak. Clone size, where shown, is once, few, many, or a class for clones that have expanded.

TRBJ2-3,13,TRBV2,NA,TRBD2,TGTGCCAGCGTCGGACTAGCTTTAGATACGCAGTATTTT,CASVGLALDTQYF
TRBJ2-2,17,TRBV3-1/TRBV3-2,few,TRBD2,TGTGCCAGCAGCCAAGATCGGCGGGAGGGCATCACCGGGGAGCTGTTTTTT,CASSQDRREGITGELFF
TRBJ1-1,14,TRBV19,NA,NA,TGTGCCAGTTATGATCCGACAGTGAACACTGAAGCTTTCTTT,CASYDPTVNTEAFF
TRBJ1-1,11,TRBV19,NA,TRBD1,TGTGCCAGTAGCTGGACAGGGCGAGCTTTCTTT,CASSWTGRAFF
TRBJ2-3,17,TRBV2,NA,TRBD1,TGTGCCAGCACAATATATTACGGACAGGGGACCCCAGATACGCAGTATTTT,CASTIYYGQGTPDTQYF
TRBJ1-1,14,TRBV6-5,NA,NA,TGTGCCAGCAGTTACACGTCGGGTGTAGGTGGAGCTTTCTTT,CASSYTSGVGGAFF
TRBJ1-2,13,TRBV2,NA,NA,TGTGCCAGCAGACCCAGGGGTTACTATGGCTACACCTTC,CASRPRGYYGYTF
TRBJ1-1,14,TRBV4-3,NA,NA,TGCGCCAGCAGCCAAGGGCAGGGTAACACTGAAGCTTTCTTT,CASSQGQGNTEAFF
TRBJ2-7,14,TRBV19,NA,TRBD1,TGTGCCAGTAGTAGATCGGGACAGTCCTACGAGCAGTACTTC,CASSRSGQSYEQYF
TRBJ1-6,14,TRBV7-2,NA,NA,TGTGCCAGCAGATGGGGGGCCTATAATTCACCCCTCCACTTT,CASRWGAYNSPLHF
TRBJ1-5,14,TRBV7-5,once,NA,TGTCTGCTAGCAGGGGGCACTAGCAATCAGCCCCAGCATTTT,CLLAGGTSNQPQHF
TRBJ2-2,16,TRBV7-3,NA,NA,TGTGCCAGCAGCTTAACTTACAGCCTGAACACCGGGGAGCTGTTTTTT,CASSLTYSLNTGELFF
TRBJ2-7,13,TRBV28,NA,NA,TGTGCCAGCGGAGGGGGCCCTTCCTACGAGCAGTACTTC,CASGGGPSYEQYF
TRBJ1-1,14,TRBV9,NA,NA,TGTGCCAGCAGCCCACAGACAGGGAACACTGAAGCTTTCTTT,CASSPQTGNTEAFF
TRBJ2-7,15,TRBV19,NA,NA,TGTGCCAGTAGTAGTAATAAGGGAGGCTCCTACGAGCAGTACTTC,CASSSNKGGSYEQYF
TRBJ1-1,13,TRBV7-9,few,TRBD1,TGTGCCAGCAGTTACACAGGGGACACTGAAGCTTTCTTT,CASSYTGDTEAFF
TRBJ1-1,12,TRBV12-3/TRBV12-4,NA,NA,TGTGCCAGCAGAAACAGGGTCCATGAAGCTTTCTTT,CASRNRVHEAFF
TRBJ2-7,15,TRBV9,NA,NA,TGTGCCAGCAGCGTAGGTTCGGGGTATGAGGTTGAGCAGTACTTC,CASSVGSGYEVEQYF
TRBJ2-7,13,TRBV6-2/TRBV6-3,NA,NA,TGTGCCAGCAGTTCCTTGAGCTCCTACGAGCAGTACTTC,CASSSLSSYEQYF
TRBJ1-2,16,TRBV27,NA,NA,TGTGCCAGCAGTTTAGACGGATTTACAGGGAACGATGGCTACACCTTC,CASSLDGFTGNDGYTF
TRBJ1-1,16,TRBV11-2,NA,NA,TGTGCCAGCAGCGCCCTCTCGTTGGATCGGAGCACTGAAGCTTTCTTT,CASSALSLDRSTEAFF
TRBJ2-3,21,TRBV6-2/TRBV6-3,NA,TRBD2,TGTGCCAGCAGTCGGCTAATCGAACTATGGGTCGGGACTAGCGGCACAGATACGCAGTATTTT,CASSRLIELWVGTSGTDTQYF
TRBJ1-2,15,TRBV27,NA,TRBD1,TGTGCCAGCAGGTCCGGGACAGGATCAAACTATGGCTACACCTTC,CASRSGTGSNYGYTF
TRBJ2-7,16,TRBV11-2,NA,NA,TGTGCCAGCAGCATTCGGGGGGACAGGCCTTCCTACGAGCAGTACTTC,CASSIRGDRPSYEQYF
TRBJ1-3,13,TRBV9,NA,NA,TGTGCCAGCAGCGCCAACTCCCCGGACACCATATATTTT,CASSANSPDTIYF
TRBJ2-6,15,TRBV19,NA,TRBD1,TGTGCCAGTAGGCAGGGGGTCTCTGGGGCCAACGTCCTGACTTTC,CASRQGVSGANVLTF
TRBJ2-5,15,TRBV11-3,NA,TRBD2,TGTGCCAGCAGCTTAGATGGGAGGGGCGAAGAGACCCAGTACTTC,CASSLDGRGEETQYF
TRBJ1-2,16,TRBV18,NA,NA,TGTGCCAGCTCACCCGCCCAGGGGTCAAAAATGGTTGGCTACACCTTC,CASSPAQGSKMVGYTF
TRBJ1-1,13,TRBV19,few,NA,TGTGCCAGTAGTAAGTGGGCGAACACTGAAGCTTTCTTT,CASSKWANTEAFF
TRBJ2-7,13,TRBV28,few,TRBD2,TGTGCCAGCAGTCCTAGCGGGAACTACGAGCAGTACTTC,CASSPSGNYEQYF
TRBJ2-7,15,TRBV7-2,NA,NA,TGTGCCAGCAGCTTAGCCATCCGCCGGGGCTACGAGCAGTACTTC,CASSLAIRRGYEQYF
TRBJ1-2,15,TRBV9,NA,NA,TGTGCCAGCAGCGAACTGCACGGGGGAACTAGGGGCTACACCTTC,CASSELHGGTRGYTF
TRBJ1-2,13,TRBV5-4,NA,NA,TGTGCCAGCAGCTTGGACAGCCCGGGAGGCTACACCTTC,CASSLDSPGGYTF
TRBJ1-2,13,TRBV5-4,NA,TRBD1,TGTGCCACCACCCGCCTGGGACAGGGAAGTCGTACCTTC,CATTRLGQGSRTF
TRBJ2-6,16,TRBV6-6,NA,TRBD1,TGTGCCAGCAGCCGGGGACAGATGTCTGGGGCCAACGTCCTGACTTTC,CASSRGQMSGANVLTF
TRBJ1-6,15,TRBV5-1,NA,NA,TGCGCCAGCAGCTTCGGACAGCTTTTTAATTCACCCCTCCACTTT,CASSFGQLFNSPLHF
TRBJ1-5,16,TRBV10-2,once,NA,TGCGCCAGCAGTGAGTCGGGGTGGGGGCCGAATCAGCCCCAGCATTTT,CASSESGWGPNQPQHF
TRBJ2-3,15,TRBV2,NA,NA,TGTGCCAGCATCCTAGCGCCAAAGGTCCCAGATACGCAGTATTTT,CASILAPKVPDTQYF
TRBJ1-3,16,TRBV9,NA,NA,TGTGCCAGCAGCGTGGGTGGACCCAGAGGGGGAAACACCATATATTTT,CASSVGGPRGGNTIYF
TRBJ1-1,15,TRBV28,NA,NA,TGTGCCAGCACGTCGACCGGGACTTTGGACACTGAAGCTTTCTTT,CASTSTGTLDTEAFF
TRBJ1-1,14,TRBV10-3,NA,NA,TGTGCCATCAGTCCAGGGTTAATGGACACTGAAGCTTTCTTT,CAISPGLMDTEAFF
TRBJ2-7,14,TRBV6-6,few,NA,TGTGCCAGCAATCGGGAAGGGGGATCCTACGAGCAGTACTTC,CASNREGGSYEQYF
TRBJ2-7,14,TRBV5-5,NA,NA,TGTGCCAGCAGCCCGGGGAACTACCTCTACGAGCAGTACTTC,CASSPGNYLYEQYF
TRBJ1-2,16,TRBV12-5,once,NA,TGTGCTAGTGGTTTGGTGATAGACAGCCAACCCTATGGCTACACCTTC,CASGLVIDSQPYGYTF
TRBJ1-2,14,TRBV30,NA,TRBD1,TGTGCCTGGAGTGCGGGACAGGGCCTCTATGGCTACACCTTC,CAWSAGQGLYGYTF
TRBJ2-7,15,TRBV6-5,NA,TRBD1,TGTGCCAGCAATGGCCAACAGGGGGCGCCCTACGAGCAGTACTTC,CASNGQQGAPYEQYF
TRBJ1-2,17,TRBV19,NA,TRBD1,TGTGCCAGTAGTCCTTGGGACAGCTGGAGGTCGGACTATGGCTACACCTTC,CASSPWDSWRSDYGYTF
TRBJ1-5,15,TRBV12-2,NA,NA,TGTGCAAGTCGCTCCGACAGGGGTAGCAATCAGCCCCAGCATTTT,CASRSDRGSNQPQHF
TRBJ2-1,12,TRBV27,NA,NA,TGTGCCAGCAGTTCAGGGGGGTATGAGCAGTTCTTC,CASSSGGYEQFF
TRBJ1-2,14,TRBV24-1,NA,NA,TGTGCCACCAGTGATTTAGGTCAGGACTATGGCTACACCTTC,CATSDLGQDYGYTF
TRBJ2-7,14,TRBV4-1,NA,NA,TGCGCCAGCAGCCCCGCACAGAACGACTACGAGCAGTACTTC,CASSPAQNDYEQYF
TRBJ2-3,15,TRBV14,NA,TRBD2,TGTGCCACCAAGACTAGCGGGAGGTACACAGATACGCAGTATTTT,CATKTSGRYTDTQYF
TRBJ2-7,13,TRBV27,NA,TRBD1,TGTGCCAGCAGTCCGGGACAGGGGGGATCTTGTTACTTC,CASSPGQGGSCYF
TRBJ1-1,14,TRBV7-2,few,NA,TGTGCCAGCAGCTTGGGACTGGGAAACACTGAAGCTTTCTTT,CASSLGLGNTEAFF
TRBJ1-1,16,TRBV6-2/TRBV6-3,NA,TRBD1,TGTGCCAGCAGTTATGGGGACAGGGAAATGAACACTGAAGCTTTCTTT,CASSYGDREMNTEAFF
TRBJ1-1,16,TRBV19,NA,NA,TGTGCCAGTAGTATAGGCTCTTGGGCCAGCATCACTGAAGCTTTCTTT,CASSIGSWASITEAFF
TRBJ1-4,15,TRBV15,NA,NA,TGTGCCACCAGCAGAGAAAAGGCGGGGAATGAAAAACTGTTTTTT,CATSREKAGNEKLFF
TRBJ1-2,13,TRBV28,NA,NA,TGTGCCAGCAGTCGGGGTGGTAGCTATGGCTACACCTTC,CASSRGGSYGYTF
TRBJ2-7,13,TRBV27,NA,NA,TGTGCCAGCAGTTTCGAGAGAGGGAAAGAGCAGTACTTC,CASSFERGKEQYF